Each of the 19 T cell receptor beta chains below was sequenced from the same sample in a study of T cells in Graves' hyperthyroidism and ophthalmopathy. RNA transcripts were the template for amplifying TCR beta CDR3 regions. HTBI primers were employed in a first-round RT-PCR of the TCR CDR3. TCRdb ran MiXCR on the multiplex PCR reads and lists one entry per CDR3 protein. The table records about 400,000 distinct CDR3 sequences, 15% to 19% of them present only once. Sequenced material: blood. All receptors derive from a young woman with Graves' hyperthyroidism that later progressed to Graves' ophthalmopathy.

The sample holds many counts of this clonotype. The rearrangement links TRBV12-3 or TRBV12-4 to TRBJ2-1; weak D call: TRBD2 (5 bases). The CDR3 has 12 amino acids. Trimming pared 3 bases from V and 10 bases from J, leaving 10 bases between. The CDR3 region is CASSFGGREQFF. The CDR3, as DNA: TGTGCCAGCAGTTTCGGAGGCCGCGAGCAGTTCTTC.

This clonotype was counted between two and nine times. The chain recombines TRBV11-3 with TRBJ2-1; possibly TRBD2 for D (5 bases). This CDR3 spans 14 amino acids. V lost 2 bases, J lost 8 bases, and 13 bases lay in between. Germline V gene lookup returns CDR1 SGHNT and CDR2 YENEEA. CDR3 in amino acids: CASSLSWEWDEQFF. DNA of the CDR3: TGTGCCAGCAGCTTATCGTGGGAGTGGGATGAGCAGTTCTTC.

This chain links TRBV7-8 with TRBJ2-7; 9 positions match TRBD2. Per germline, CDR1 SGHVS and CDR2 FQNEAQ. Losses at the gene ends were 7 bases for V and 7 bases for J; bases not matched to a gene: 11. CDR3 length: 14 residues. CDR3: CASTESGGPEEQYF. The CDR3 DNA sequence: TGTGCCAGCACCGAGAGCGGGGGGCCGGAGGAGCAGTACTTC. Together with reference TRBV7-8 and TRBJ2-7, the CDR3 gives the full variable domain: GAGVSQSPRYKVAKRGQDVALRCDPISGHVSLFWYQQALGQGPEFLTYFQNEAQLDKSGLPSDRFFAERPEGSVSTLKIQRTQQEDSAVYLCASTESGGPEEQYFGPGTRLTVT.

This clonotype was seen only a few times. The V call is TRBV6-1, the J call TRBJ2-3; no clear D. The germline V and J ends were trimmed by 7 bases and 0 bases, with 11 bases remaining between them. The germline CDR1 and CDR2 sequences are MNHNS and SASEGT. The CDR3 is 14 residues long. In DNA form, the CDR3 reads TGTGCCAGCATTAGAAAGACTAGCACAGATACGCAGTATTTT. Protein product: CASIRKTSTDTQYF.

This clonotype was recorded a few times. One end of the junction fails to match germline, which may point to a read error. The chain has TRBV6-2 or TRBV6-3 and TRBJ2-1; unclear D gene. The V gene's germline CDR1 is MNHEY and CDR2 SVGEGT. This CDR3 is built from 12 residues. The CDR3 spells CTSSYPGQEQFF. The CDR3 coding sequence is TGTACCAGCAGTTACCCAGGCCAAGAGCAGTTCTTC.

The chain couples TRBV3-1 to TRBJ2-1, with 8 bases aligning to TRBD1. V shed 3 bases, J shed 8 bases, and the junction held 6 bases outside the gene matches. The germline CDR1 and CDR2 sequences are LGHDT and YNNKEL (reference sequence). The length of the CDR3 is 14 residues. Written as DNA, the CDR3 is TGTGCCAGCAGCCAGAGACAGGGGTATTATGAGCAGTTCTTC. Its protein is CASSQRQGYYEQFF.

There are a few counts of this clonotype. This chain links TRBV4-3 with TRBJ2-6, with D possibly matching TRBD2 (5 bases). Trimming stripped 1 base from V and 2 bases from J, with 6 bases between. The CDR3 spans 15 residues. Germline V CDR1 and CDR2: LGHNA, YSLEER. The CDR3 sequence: CASSQAGAGANVLTF. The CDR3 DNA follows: TGCGCCAGCAGCCAAGCCGGGGCTGGGGCCAACGTCCTGACTTTC.

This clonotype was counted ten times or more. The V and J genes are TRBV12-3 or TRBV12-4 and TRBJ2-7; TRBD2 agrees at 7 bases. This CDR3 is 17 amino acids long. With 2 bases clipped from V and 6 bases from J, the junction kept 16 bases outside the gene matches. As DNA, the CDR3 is TGTGCCAGCAGTTTACACACCAGAGATAGCGGGTCTCCCGAGCAGTACTTC. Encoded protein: CASSLHTRDSGSPEQYF.

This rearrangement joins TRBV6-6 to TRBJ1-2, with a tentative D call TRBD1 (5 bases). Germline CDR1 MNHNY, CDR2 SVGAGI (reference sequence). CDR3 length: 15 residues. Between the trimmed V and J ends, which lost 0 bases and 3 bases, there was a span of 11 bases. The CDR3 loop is CASSYSPGLDYGYTF. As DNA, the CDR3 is TGTGCCAGCAGTTACTCGCCAGGGCTAGACTATGGCTACACCTTC.

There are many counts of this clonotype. CDR3 nucleotide sequence: TGTGCCAGCAGTTTAGGTCCGACGGGGACCTACGAGCAGTACTTC. Its translation is CASSLGPTGTYEQYF. The rearrangement links TRBV28 to TRBJ2-7, with TRBD2 as a possible D gene (5 bases). Germline V gives CDR1 MDHEN, CDR2 SYDVKM. The CDR3 spans 15 residues. V was pared by 2 bases and J by 2 bases, with 13 bases between.

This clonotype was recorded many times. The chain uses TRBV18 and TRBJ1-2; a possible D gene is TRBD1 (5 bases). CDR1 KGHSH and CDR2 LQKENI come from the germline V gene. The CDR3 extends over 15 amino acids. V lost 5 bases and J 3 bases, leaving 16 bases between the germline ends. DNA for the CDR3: TGTGCCAGCTCATTCACCGGGACGGACCACTATGGCTACACCTTC. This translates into CASSFTGTDHYGYTF.

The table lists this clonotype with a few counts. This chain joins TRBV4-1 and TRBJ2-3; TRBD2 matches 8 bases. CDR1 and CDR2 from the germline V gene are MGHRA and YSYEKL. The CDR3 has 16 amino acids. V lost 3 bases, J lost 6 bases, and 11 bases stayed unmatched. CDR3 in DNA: TGCGCCAGCAGCCAGTGGGGACTAGGGGCGCGGGATACGCAGTATTTT. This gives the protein CASSQWGLGARDTQYF.

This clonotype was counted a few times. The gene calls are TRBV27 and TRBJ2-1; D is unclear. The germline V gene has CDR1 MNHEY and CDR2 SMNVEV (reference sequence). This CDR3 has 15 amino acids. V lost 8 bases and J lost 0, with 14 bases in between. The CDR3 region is CASVSGLSSYNEQFF. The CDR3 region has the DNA TGTGCCAGCGTCAGTGGCCTAAGCTCCTACAATGAGCAGTTCTTC.

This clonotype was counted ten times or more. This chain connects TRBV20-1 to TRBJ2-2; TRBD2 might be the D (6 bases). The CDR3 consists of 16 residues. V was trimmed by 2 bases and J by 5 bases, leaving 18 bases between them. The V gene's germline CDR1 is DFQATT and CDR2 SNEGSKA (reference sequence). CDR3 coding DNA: TGCAGTGCTAGATCTCCTCGGGACTCTGCAACCGGGGAGCTGTTTTTT. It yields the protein CSARSPRDSATGELFF.

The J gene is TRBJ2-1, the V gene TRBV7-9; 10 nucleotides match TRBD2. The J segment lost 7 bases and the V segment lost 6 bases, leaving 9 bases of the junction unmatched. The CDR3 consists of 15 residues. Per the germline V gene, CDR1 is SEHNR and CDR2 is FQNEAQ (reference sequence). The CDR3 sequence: CASSPPSGSLNEQFF. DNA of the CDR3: TGTGCCAGCAGTCCGCCTAGCGGGAGTTTAAATGAGCAGTTCTTC.

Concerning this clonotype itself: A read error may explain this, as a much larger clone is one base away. CDR3 DNA sequence: TGTGCCTGGAGTCAGGTTGAGCAGTTCTTC. Residues: CAWSQVEQFF. The chain uses TRBV30 and TRBJ2-1; no clear D. This CDR3 spans 10 amino acids. Per germline, CDR1 GTSNPN and CDR2 SVGIG (reference sequence). Trimming cost V 2 bases and J 9 bases, with 5 bases left between them. The whole variable domain, filled in from reference TRBV30 and TRBJ2-1, reads SQTIHQWPATLVQPVGSPLSLECTVEGTSNPNLYWYRQAAGRGLQLLFYSVGIGQISSEVPQNLSASRPQDRQFILSSKKLLLSDSGFYLCAWSQVEQFFGPGTRLTVL.

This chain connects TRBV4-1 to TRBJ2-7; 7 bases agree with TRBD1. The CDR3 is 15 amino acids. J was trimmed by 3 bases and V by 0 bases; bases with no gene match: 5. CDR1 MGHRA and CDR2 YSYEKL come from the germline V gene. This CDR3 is CASSQEGAGGYEQYF. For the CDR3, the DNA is TGCGCCAGCAGCCAAGAAGGGGCAGGGGGCTACGAGCAGTACTTC.

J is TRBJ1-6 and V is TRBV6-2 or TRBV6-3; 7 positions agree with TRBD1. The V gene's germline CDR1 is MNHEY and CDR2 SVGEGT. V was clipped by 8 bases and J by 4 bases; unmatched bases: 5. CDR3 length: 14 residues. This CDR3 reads CASAGTVYNSPLHF. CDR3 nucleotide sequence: TGTGCCAGCGCCGGGACAGTTTATAATTCACCCCTCCACTTT.

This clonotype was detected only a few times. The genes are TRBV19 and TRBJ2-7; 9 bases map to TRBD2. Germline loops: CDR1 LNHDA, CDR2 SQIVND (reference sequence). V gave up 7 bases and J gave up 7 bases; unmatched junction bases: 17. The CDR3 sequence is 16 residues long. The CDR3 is CASTPTSGGSFGEQYF. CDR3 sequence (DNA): TGTGCCAGTACCCCGACTAGCGGAGGGAGCTTTGGAGAGCAGTACTTC.